Below, 17 T cell receptor beta chains from the same sample are listed, as sequenced in a study of T cell changes during pregnancy in multiple sclerosis. Produced via immunoSEQ multiplex PCR; TCRdb's table is partial and in-frame only. The sample has about 38,000 clones, less than 95% seen once. Sequencing was performed on CD4+ T cells from peripheral blood mononuclear cells, taken in the second trimester of pregnancy. These receptors were taken from a female donor with multiple sclerosis, enrolled in a pregnancy study.

DNA of the CDR3: TGCGCCAGCAGCACCGGAGCGGCGACCTCCTACAATGAGCAGTTCTTC. The encoded protein is CASSTGAATSYNEQFF. The J gene is TRBJ2-1, the V gene TRBV5-1; weak D call: TRBD2 (5 bases). Germline loops: CDR1 SGHRS, CDR2 YFSETQ. This CDR3 comprises 16 residues. Between the trimmed V and J ends, which lost 4 bases and 0 bases, there was a span of 14 bases. Full variable domain (rest looked up from reference TRBV5-1 and TRBJ2-1): KAGVTQTPRYLIKTRGQQVTLSCSPISGHRSVSWYQQTPGQGLQFLFEYFSETQRNKGNFPGRFSGRQFSNSRSEMNVSTLELGDSALYLCASSTGAATSYNEQFFGPGTRLTVL.

This chain joins TRBV5-6 and TRBJ1-3; 7 bases match TRBD1. With V trimmed by 0 bases and J by 1 base, 4 bases remained unmatched. The CDR3 is 16 amino acids. CDR1 is SGHDT and CDR2 is YYEEEE in the germline V gene. The chain's CDR3 is CASSLGPGQSGNTIYF. The DNA for the CDR3 is TGTGCCAGCAGCTTGGGGCCGGGACAGTCTGGAAACACCATATATTTT.

The genes are TRBV19 and TRBJ1-2; 8 nucleotides match TRBD1. Germline V lookup: CDR1 LNHDA, CDR2 SQIVND (reference sequence). The V gene end was trimmed by 5 bases and the J gene end by 4 bases; junction bases not matched to a gene: 15. The CDR3 runs to 17 residues. The CDR3 sequence: CASSGQGARSLGYGYTF. Written as DNA, the CDR3 is TGTGCCAGTAGTGGCCAGGGGGCACGGTCGCTAGGCTATGGCTACACCTTC. Together with reference TRBV19 and TRBJ1-2, the CDR3 gives the full variable domain: DGGITQSPKYLFRKEGQNVTLSCEQNLNHDAMYWYRQDPGQGLRLIYYSQIVNDFQKGDIAEGYSVSREKKESFPLTVTSAQKNPTAFYLCASSGQGARSLGYGYTFGSGTRLTVV.

The gene calls are TRBV5-4 and TRBJ2-1; no definite D call. Germline values: CDR1 SGHNT, CDR2 YYREEE (reference sequence). Trimming removed 2 bases at V and 8 bases at J, with 17 bases between. The CDR3 covers 15 residues. The CDR3 reads CASSFYDIPFYEQFF. DNA of the CDR3: TGTGCCAGCAGCTTCTATGATATCCCCTTCTATGAGCAGTTCTTC.

This chain connects TRBV6-1 to TRBJ1-1, with D tentatively TRBD1 (6 bases). The CDR3 is 14 residues long. The germline V gene has CDR1 MNHNS and CDR2 SASEGT. Trimming took 5 bases from V and 3 from J, leaving 13 bases between them. The CDR3 nucleotides read TGTGCCAGCAGTCTCCAGGGGCGGGACACTGAAGCTTTCTTT. Protein: CASSLQGRDTEAFF.

The V call is TRBV30, the J call TRBJ1-1, with TRBD1 as a possible D gene (6 bases). V gave up 2 bases and J gave up 6 bases, with 16 bases separating them. Germline lookup yields CDR1 GTSNPN and CDR2 SVGIG (reference sequence). The CDR3 contains 14 residues. The DNA for the CDR3 is TGTGCCTGGAGTACGGGACATGCAATCGCTGAAGCTTTCTTT. It is translated as CAWSTGHAIAEAFF.

The chain couples TRBV29-1 to TRBJ2-7; 12 bases match TRBD2. Germline trimming cut 7 bases from V and 7 bases from J; bases unmatched to any gene: 8. The length of the CDR3 is 13 residues. Germline CDR1 SQVTM, CDR2 ANQGSEA. This CDR3 reads CSARLAGEGEQYF. The CDR3 region has the DNA TGCAGCGCCCGACTAGCGGGAGAGGGGGAGCAGTACTTC.

This sequence joins TRBV28 and TRBJ1-2, with 7 bases identical to TRBD1. J lost 4 bases, V lost 5 bases, and 7 bases had no gene match. This CDR3 is 14 amino acids long. Germline V gene lookup returns CDR1 MDHEN and CDR2 SYDVKM. The CDR3 nucleotides are TGTGCCAGCAGTCCCGGGACAGAAATCTATGGCTACACCTTC. It codes for CASSPGTEIYGYTF.

The rearrangement uses TRBV5-8 and TRBJ2-1; D remains ambiguous. V lost 2 bases to trimming and J lost 4 bases, with 13 bases between them. There are 15 residues in the CDR3. Germline V gene sequence: CDR1 SGHTS, CDR2 YDEGEE. CDR3 DNA sequence: TGTGCCAGCAGCTTCCGAGCGCAGATATACAATGAGCAGTTCTTC. Translating gives CASSFRAQIYNEQFF.

This chain uses TRBV19 with TRBJ1-1; a weak D match, TRBD1 (6 bases). CDR3 size: 12 residues. Germline V CDR1 and CDR2: LNHDA, SQIVND (reference sequence). The germline V and J ends were trimmed by 10 bases and 3 bases, with 12 bases remaining between them. The chain's CDR3 is CATLEGDTEAFF. The CDR3 DNA reads as TGTGCCACCCTAGAGGGGGACACTGAAGCTTTCTTT.

The chain is built from TRBV30 and TRBJ2-3; 10 nucleotides match TRBD2. Germline CDR1 GTSNPN, CDR2 SVGIG (reference sequence). J gave up 4 bases and V 4 bases, and 8 bases lay outside the gene matches. The CDR3 runs 15 residues. The CDR3 coding sequence is TGTGCCTGGAATGAAGTAGCGGGAGGTGCAGATACGCAGTATTTT. Amino acids: CAWNEVAGGADTQYF.

This sequence joins TRBV18 and TRBJ1-1; no clear D gene. Germline CDR1 reads KGHSH; CDR2 reads LQKENI. The V end was cut by 1 base, the J end by 6 bases, with 6 bases between. The CDR3 is 12 residues long. Written as DNA, the CDR3 is TGTGCCAGCTCACCACAGAGCGCTGAAGCTTTCTTT. This gives the protein CASSPQSAEAFF.

The chain recombines TRBV18 with TRBJ2-1, with TRBD2 matching over 7 bases. The V gene's germline CDR1 is KGHSH and CDR2 LQKENI. J lost 0 bases, V lost 1 base, and 3 bases had no gene match. CDR3 length equals 16 residues. The chain's CDR3 is CASSPLGGSSYNEQFF. CDR3 bases: TGTGCCAGCTCACCACTTGGCGGGAGCTCCTACAATGAGCAGTTCTTC.

V is TRBV2 and J is TRBJ2-7; 9 bases match TRBD2. The CDR3 is 16 residues long. Losses at the gene ends were 6 bases for V and 3 bases for J; bases not matched to a gene: 12. Germline assignment: CDR1 SNHLY and CDR2 FYNNEI. CDR3 in DNA: TGTGCCAGCAGCCGACTAGCGGTCTCGGCGGGCTACGAGCAGTACTTC. It yields the protein CASSRLAVSAGYEQYF.

The chain recombines TRBV11-2 with TRBJ2-5; 7 bases match TRBD2. The germline CDR1 and CDR2 sequences are SGHAT and FQNNGV. The CDR3 is 13 residues long. Trimming removed 4 bases from V and 1 base from J; junction bases left unmatched: 0. The CDR3 coding sequence is TGTGCCAGCAGCTGGGGGGGCCAAGAGACCCAGTACTTC. Translating it yields CASSWGGQETQYF.

Here the CDR3 DNA reads TGTGCCACCCTAAGTTTTAATAGCACAGATACGCAGTATTTT. Its protein is CATLSFNSTDTQYF. This rearrangement joins TRBV28 to TRBJ2-3; D not certain. The CDR3 is 14 residues long. Per germline, CDR1 MDHEN and CDR2 SYDVKM. The V gene lost 10 bases and the J gene lost 0 bases, with 14 bases spanning the gap.

V is TRBV7-2 and J is TRBJ2-1; D perhaps matches TRBD1 (6 bases). CDR3 length: 11 residues. Germline V CDR1 and CDR2: SGHTA, FQGNSA. V was shortened by 5 bases and J by 10 bases, with 9 bases between the two germline ends. CDR3: CASSLRGEQFF. The CDR3, as DNA: TGTGCCAGCAGCCTCAGGGGAGAGCAGTTCTTC. Full variable domain (outside the CDR3, taken from reference TRBV7-2 and TRBJ2-1): GAGVSQSPSNKVTEKGKDVELRCDPISGHTALYWYRQSLGQGLEFLIYFQGNSAPDKSGLPSDRFSAERTGGSVSTLTIQRTQQEDSAVYLCASSLRGEQFFGPGTRLTVL.